This TCR beta chain is from a study of early T cells in non-severe SARS-CoV-2 infection. Study-wide findings and caveats: There was a bias toward anti-spike CD8 responses in VDJdb matching, which missed private and CD4 specificities.

Attachment of unique molecular identifiers was made to individual cDNA molecules. TCRdb passed the 5' RACE reads through MiXCR, listing each CDR3 protein once. Of fewer than 65,000 distinct CDR3 sequences listed, roughly 8% were seen once; the top ten hold 10% to 13%. Comment on this clonotype: Its target is not known.

Trimming removed 2 bases from V and 7 bases from J, with 19 bases in between. The CDR3 runs to 16 residues. Germline lookup yields CDR1 MNHNS and CDR2 SASEGT. The receptor comes from an adult who was a healthcare worker with PCR-confirmed SARS-CoV-2 infection or an uninfected control (not recorded which). The sample consisted of whole blood, taken at baseline. The chain is built from TRBV6-1 and TRBJ2-3; D uncertain. The CDR3 DNA reads TGTGCCAGCAGTGAACGGGTGTCGAATGGCCTTAATACGCAGTATTTT. Translated: CASSERVSNGLNTQYF.